What follows are 23 T cell receptor beta chains derived from one specimen sequenced in a study of CD4 and CD8 cells across lung adenocarcinoma regions. TCRdb ran MiXCR on the PCR reads and lists one entry per CDR3 protein. The repertoire includes roughly 18,000 distinct CDR3 sequences, more than 45% of them detected once, and 55% to 65% sits in the top ten. Input material: CD8+ T cells from the center of a lung tumor. These receptors were obtained from a female donor with lung adenocarcinoma. The CD4 and CD8 labels of this study may be unreliable.

Regarding this clonotype: A junction end diverges from the germline sequence, so it may reflect a read error. V is TRBV27 and J is TRBJ2-4, with 11 bases fitting TRBD2. CDR1 and CDR2 from the germline V gene are MNHEY and SMNVEV (reference sequence). The CDR3 spans 16 residues. In DNA, the CDR3 is TGTGCCAGCCGTTTAGCGGGGGGGGGAGCCAAAAACACGCAGTATTTC. Its translation: CASRLAGGGAKNTQYF.

This clonotype was picked up many times. The V and J genes are TRBV6-2 or TRBV6-3 and TRBJ1-1; TRBD1 might be the D (6 bases). V was shortened by 6 bases and J by 2 bases, with 16 bases between the two germline ends. Germline loops: CDR1 MNHEY, CDR2 SVGEGT. This CDR3 comprises 15 residues. The chain's CDR3 is CASRIPRQENTEAFF. In DNA form, the CDR3 reads TGTGCCAGCAGGATCCCCCGACAGGAAAACACTGAAGCTTTCTTT.

The V gene is TRBV25-1, the J gene TRBJ1-1; D is unresolved. V dropped 7 bases and J dropped 1 base, with 7 bases sitting between them. The CDR3 has 12 residues. Germline V gene sequence: CDR1 MGHDK, CDR2 SYGVNS. CDR3 in amino acids: CASTPGNTEAFF. Written as DNA, the CDR3 is TGTGCCAGCACGCCGGGGAACACTGAAGCTTTCTTT. The variable domain in full, completed from reference TRBV25-1 and TRBJ1-1, reads EADIYQTPRYLVIGTGKKITLECSQTMGHDKMYWYQQDPGMELHLIHYSYGVNSTEKGDLSSESTVSRIRTEHFPLTLESARPSHTSQYLCASTPGNTEAFFGQGTRLTVV.

The chain carries TRBV6-1 and TRBJ2-2; D unresolved. CDR3 length: 14 residues. Trimming took 6 bases from V and 5 from J, leaving 13 bases between them. CDR1 is MNHNS, CDR2 SASEGT, per germline. CDR3 region: CASRRTLGTGELFF. As DNA, the CDR3 is TGTGCCAGCAGAAGGACCCTGGGGACCGGGGAGCTGTTTTTT.

This clonotype was counted a few times. The chain uses TRBV20-1 and TRBJ2-2; D gene unclear. Germline CDR1 DFQATT, CDR2 SNEGSKA (reference sequence). The germline V and J ends were trimmed by 0 bases and 2 bases, with 7 bases remaining between them. This CDR3 spans 14 amino acids. The CDR3 region is CSARDATNTGELFF. The DNA for the CDR3 is TGCAGTGCTAGAGATGCGACAAACACCGGGGAGCTGTTTTTT.

V and J are TRBV6-1 and TRBJ2-3; D is perhaps TRBD2 (7 bases). The J call may be in error: the DNA end matches TRBJ2-7 better. The CDR3 is 16 amino acids. CDR1 and CDR2 (germline): MNHNS, SASEGT. Written as DNA, the CDR3 is TGTGCCAGCAGTGTGTTAGGGGGGGGGGACACAGATACGCAGTACTTC. Its translation is CASSVLGGGDTDTQYF.

As for this clonotype: At one boundary the junction diverges from the germline segment, which might be a read error. The rearrangement uses TRBV6-1 and TRBJ2-3; D not certain. The CDR3 contains 15 residues. Germline assignment: CDR1 MNHNS and CDR2 SASEGT. The CDR3 DNA sequence: TGTGCCCGCAGCCTCCAGGCTGTGAACACAGATGCGCTGTATTTT. Translated: CARSLQAVNTDALYF.

The chain joins TRBV27 to TRBJ2-3; TRBD2 is a possible D gene (5 bases). From germline, CDR1 is MNHEY and CDR2 SMNVEV (reference sequence). Between the trimmed V and J ends, which lost 3 bases and 3 bases, there was a span of 10 bases. The length of the CDR3 is 14 residues. The CDR3, as DNA: TGTGCCAGCAGTTTGTCTAGCATTACAGATACGCAGTATTTT. Encoded protein: CASSLSSITDTQYF.

The chain carries TRBV9 and TRBJ2-1; 8 bases line up with TRBD1. The tail of the sequence fits TRBJ2-7 better, so the J call may be wrong. The CDR3 has 14 residues. In germline, CDR1 is SGDLS, CDR2 YYNGEE. Here the CDR3 reads CASSIGQGSYEQYF. The CDR3 nucleotides are TGTGCCAGCAGCATAGGACAGGGATCCTACGAGCAGTACTTC.

The J gene is TRBJ1-1, the V gene TRBV6-5, with 7 positions matching TRBD1. This CDR3 region has 15 residues. Trimming took 2 bases from V and 0 from J; bases not matched to a gene: 3. Germline assignment: CDR1 MNHEY and CDR2 SVGAGI. The CDR3 DNA reads TGTGCCAGCAGTTACGATCAGGGGGTGAACACTGAAGCTTTCTTT. Translated, it gives CASSYDQGVNTEAFF.

V usage is TRBV10-2 and J usage is TRBJ1-6; D is ambiguous. The V end lost 4 bases, the J end lost 4 bases, and 8 bases lay between the germline ends. This CDR3 region has 14 residues. Germline CDR1 reads WSHSY; CDR2 reads SAAADI. CDR3: CASSGAGYNSPLHF. The CDR3 bases are TGCGCCAGCAGTGGCGCGGGGTATAATTCACCCCTCCACTTT.

The J gene is TRBJ2-7, the V gene TRBV6-1; 11 nucleotides match TRBD1. J was trimmed by 0 bases and V by 0 bases; bases with no gene match: 4. The CDR3 is made up of 17 amino acids. Looked up from germline, CDR1 is MNHNS and CDR2 is SASEGT. CDR3 sequence (DNA): TGTGCCAGCAGTGAAGCGTACGGACAGGGGGCCTCCTACGAGCAGTACTTC. Translated, it gives CASSEAYGQGASYEQYF.

In the case of this clonotype: A junction end diverges from the germline sequence, so it may reflect a read error. This rearrangement joins TRBV6-1 to TRBJ2-3; the D gene is possibly TRBD2 (6 bases). This CDR3 is 18 amino acids long. Per the germline V gene, CDR1 is MNHNS and CDR2 is SASEGT. CDR3 residues: CASRDKVGGASDQETQYF. The CDR3 region has the DNA TGTGCCAGCAGGGATAAGGTAGGAGGGGCGTCTGACCAAGAGACCCAGTATTTC.

This clonotype has more than one count but fewer than ten. The rearrangement uses TRBV7-2 and TRBJ2-1; D remains ambiguous. Near its end, the DNA agrees better with TRBJ2-7, so the J call may be wrong. The germline gives CDR1 SGHTA, CDR2 FQGNSA. The CDR3 has 15 residues. CDR3 nucleotides: TGTGCCAGCAGCTCCTTAGCAGGTCAATACAATGAGCAGTACTTC. This gives the protein CASSSLAGQYNEQYF.

A few counts support this clonotype. This chain joins TRBV6-1 and TRBJ2-3; 9 bases match TRBD1. The CDR3 runs 15 residues. Germline V gene sequence: CDR1 MNHNS, CDR2 SASEGT. The trim removed 6 bases at V and 0 bases at J, leaving 4 bases unmatched. The CDR3 spells CASSDGQGSTDTQYF. Written as DNA, the CDR3 is TGTGCCAGCAGCGATGGACAGGGGAGCACAGATACGCAGTATTTT.

Worth noting for this clonotype: A much larger clone differs by one base, so this may be a read error. It is likely a read error, because the conserved phenylalanine at the end of the CDR3 is missing. It is unclear where the CDR3 begins or ends on the DNA, so no DNA is shown, and the CDR3 is as TCRdb lists it. This chain joins TRBV27 and TRBJ2-3. Per the germline V gene, CDR1 is MNHEY and CDR2 is SMNVEV (reference sequence). The CDR3 sequence runs 10 residues, both termini included. The CDR3 loop reads CASIAHEQYL.

V is TRBV6-4 and J is TRBJ2-1; tentative D call: TRBD1 (6 bases). V was shortened by 6 bases and J by 4 bases, with 16 bases between the two germline ends. CDR3 size: 15 residues. CDR1 MRHNA and CDR2 SNTAGT come from the germline V gene. The CDR3: CASRTATGPYNEQFF. DNA for the CDR3: TGTGCCAGCAGGACGGCGACAGGTCCTTACAATGAGCAGTTCTTC.

Regarding this clonotype: An end of the junction differs from the germline gene, which may be a read error. The V and J genes are TRBV25-1 and TRBJ2-5; D perhaps matches TRBD2 (6 bases). Germline CDR1 is MGHDK and CDR2 is SYGVNS. The CDR3 runs 16 residues. CDR3 sequence (DNA): TGTGCCAGCAGGGGGCGGGGTGGCTCTGACCCAGAGACGCAGTACTTC. It yields the protein CASRGRGGSDPETQYF.

The chain has TRBV10-3 and TRBJ2-1, with a tentative D call TRBD2 (6 bases). Trimming pared 5 bases from V and 9 bases from J, leaving 23 bases between. CDR1 ENHRY and CDR2 SYGVKD come from the germline V gene. The CDR3 runs 16 residues. The CDR3 DNA is TGTGCCATCAGTTTCGGGGACCCTATTTTGGGGGGTGAGCAGTTCTTC. As protein: CAISFGDPILGGEQFF.

This clonotype occurred a few times. The gene calls are TRBV6-1 and TRBJ2-1, with a possible D match to TRBD2 (6 bases). Trimming took off 2 bases at V and 0 bases at J, with 11 bases between the two ends. The CDR3 is made up of 16 amino acids. Germline V CDR1 and CDR2: MNHNS, SASEGT. The CDR3 sequence: CASSELRGSSYNEQFF. The CDR3 coding sequence is TGTGCCAGCAGTGAACTACGGGGGAGCTCCTACAATGAGCAGTTCTTC.

The chain uses TRBV6-5 and TRBJ2-5, with D possibly TRBD2 on 6 matching bases. The J call may be wrong; the DNA end is better matched by TRBJ2-7. Germline CDR1 MNHEY, CDR2 SVGAGI. This CDR3 comprises 12 residues. CDR3 sequence reads: CATQTSGDEQYF. The CDR3 nucleotides are TGTGCCACCCAGACTAGTGGGGACGAGCAGTACTTC.

This CDR3 reads CASSVGLAGFVHNEQFF. CDR3 in DNA: TGTGCCAGCAGTGTTGGACTAGCGGGATTCGTCCACAATGAGCAGTTCTTC. J is TRBJ2-1 and V is TRBV6-1; 12 bases agree with TRBD2. In germline, CDR1 is MNHNS, CDR2 SASEGT. CDR3 length equals 17 residues. Trimming took 4 bases from V and 5 from J; bases not matched to a gene: 9.

The chain is built from TRBV6-1 and TRBJ2-5; D is ambiguous. Gene TRBJ2-7 matches the end of the DNA better, so the J call may be wrong. The CDR3 spans 13 residues. CDR1 and CDR2 from the germline V gene are MNHNS and SASEGT. CDR3 coding DNA: TGTGCCAGCAGTCGTGCGGCCTTGTTCGAGCAGTACTTC. It is translated as CASSRAALFEQYF.